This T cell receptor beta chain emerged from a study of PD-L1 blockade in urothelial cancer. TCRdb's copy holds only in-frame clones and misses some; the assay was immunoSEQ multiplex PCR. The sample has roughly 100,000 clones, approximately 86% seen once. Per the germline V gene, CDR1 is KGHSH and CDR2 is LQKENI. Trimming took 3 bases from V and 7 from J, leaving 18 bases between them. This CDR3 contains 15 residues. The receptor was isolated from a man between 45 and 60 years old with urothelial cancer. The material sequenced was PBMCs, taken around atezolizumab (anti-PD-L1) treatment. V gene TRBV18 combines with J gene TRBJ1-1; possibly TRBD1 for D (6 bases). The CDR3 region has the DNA TGTGCCAGCTCACCCAGGGACACCAAAACGAGTGAAGCTTTCTTT. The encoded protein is CASSPRDTKTSEAFF. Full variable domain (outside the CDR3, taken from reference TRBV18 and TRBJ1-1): NAGVMQNPRHLVRRRGQEARLRCSPMKGHSHVYWYRQLPEEGLKFMVYLQKENIIDESGMPKERFSAEFPKEGPSILRIQQVVRGDSAAYFCASSPRDTKTSEAFFGQGTRLTVV.